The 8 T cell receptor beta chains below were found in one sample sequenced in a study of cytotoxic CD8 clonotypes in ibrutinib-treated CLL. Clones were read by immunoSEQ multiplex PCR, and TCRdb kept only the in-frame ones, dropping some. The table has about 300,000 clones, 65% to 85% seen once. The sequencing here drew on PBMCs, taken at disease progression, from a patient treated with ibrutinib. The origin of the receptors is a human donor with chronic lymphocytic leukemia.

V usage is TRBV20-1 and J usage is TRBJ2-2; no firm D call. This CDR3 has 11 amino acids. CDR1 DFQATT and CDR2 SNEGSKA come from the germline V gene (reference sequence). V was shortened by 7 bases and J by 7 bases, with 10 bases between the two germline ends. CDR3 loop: CSVNVIGELFF. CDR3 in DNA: TGCAGTGTTAATGTAATCGGGGAGCTGTTTTTT.

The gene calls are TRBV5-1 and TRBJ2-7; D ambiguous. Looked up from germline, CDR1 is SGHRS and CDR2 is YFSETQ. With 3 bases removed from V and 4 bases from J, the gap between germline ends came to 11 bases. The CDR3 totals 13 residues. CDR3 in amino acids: CASSYSRPYEQYF. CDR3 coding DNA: TGCGCCAGCAGCTATTCTAGACCGTACGAGCAGTACTTC.

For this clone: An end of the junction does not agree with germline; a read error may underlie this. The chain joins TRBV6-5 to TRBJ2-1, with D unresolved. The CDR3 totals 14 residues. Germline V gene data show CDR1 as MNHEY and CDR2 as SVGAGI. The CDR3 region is CASSPAAIYNEQFF. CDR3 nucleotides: TGTGCCAGCAGCCCCGCTGCCATATACAATGAACAGTTCTTC.

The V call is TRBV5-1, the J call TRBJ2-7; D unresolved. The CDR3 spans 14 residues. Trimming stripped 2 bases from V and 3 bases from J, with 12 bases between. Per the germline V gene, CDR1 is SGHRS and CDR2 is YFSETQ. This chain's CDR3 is CASSLLPASYEQYF. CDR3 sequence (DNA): TGCGCCAGCAGCTTACTCCCAGCGAGCTACGAGCAGTACTTC. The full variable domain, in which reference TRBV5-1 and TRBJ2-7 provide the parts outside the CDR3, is KAGVTQTPRYLIKTRGQQVTLSCSPISGHRSVSWYQQTPGQGLQFLFEYFSETQRNKGNFPGRFSGRQFSNSRSEMNVSTLELGDSALYLCASSLLPASYEQYFGPGTRLTVT.

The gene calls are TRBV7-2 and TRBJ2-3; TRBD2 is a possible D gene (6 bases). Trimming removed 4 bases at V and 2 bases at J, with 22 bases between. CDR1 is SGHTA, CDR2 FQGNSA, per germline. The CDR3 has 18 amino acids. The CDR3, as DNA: TGTGCCAGCAGCTCCACGTTTAGGTTCGCGGGATCCACAGATACGCAGTATTTT. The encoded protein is CASSSTFRFAGSTDTQYF.

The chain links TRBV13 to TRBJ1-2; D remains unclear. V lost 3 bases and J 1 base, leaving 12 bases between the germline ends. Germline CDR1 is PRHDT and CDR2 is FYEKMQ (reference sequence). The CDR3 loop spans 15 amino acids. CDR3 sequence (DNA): TGTGCCAGCAGCTTTGGGGAACCCCGTAACTATGGCTACACCTTC. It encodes CASSFGEPRNYGYTF. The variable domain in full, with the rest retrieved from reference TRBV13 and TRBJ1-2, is AAGVIQSPRHLIKEKRETATLKCYPIPRHDTVYWYQQGPGQDPQFLISFYEKMQSDKGSIPDRFSAQQFSDYHSELNMSSLELGDSALYFCASSFGEPRNYGYTFGSGTRLTVV.

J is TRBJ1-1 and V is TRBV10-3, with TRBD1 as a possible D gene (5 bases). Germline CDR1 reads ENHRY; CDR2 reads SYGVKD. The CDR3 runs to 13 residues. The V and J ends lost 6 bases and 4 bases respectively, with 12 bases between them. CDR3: CAIRVPGGTEAFF. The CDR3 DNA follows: TGTGCCATCAGGGTCCCGGGGGGCACTGAAGCTTTCTTT.

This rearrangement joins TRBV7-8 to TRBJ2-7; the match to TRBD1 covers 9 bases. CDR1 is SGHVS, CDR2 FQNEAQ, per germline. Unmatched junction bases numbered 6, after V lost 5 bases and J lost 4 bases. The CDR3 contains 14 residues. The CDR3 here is CASSTGTGLYEQYF. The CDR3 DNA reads TGTGCCAGCAGCACCGGGACAGGGTTATACGAGCAGTACTTC.